This T cell receptor beta chain derives from a study of cytomegalovirus exposure and HLA in healthy donors. Study-wide results and limits: TRBV6-2, TRBV6-3 and some other V segments were excluded as indistinguishable.

The study ran its PCR with 60 Vbeta and 13 Jbeta primers. Only in-frame clones appear in the TCRdb table, and some are missing; sequencing was by immunoSEQ multiplex PCR. The table has about 140,000 clones, more than 70% seen once; the top ten hold less than 1.5%. As for this clone: Its antigen is undetermined.

CDR3 length: 15 residues. The germline CDR1 and CDR2 sequences are MNHNY and SVGAGI (reference sequence). The V end lost 2 bases, the J end lost 9 bases, and 17 bases lay between the germline ends. The chain combines TRBV6-6 with TRBJ2-1; possible D gene TRBD2, 6 bases. The sequenced material came from PBMCs. This TCR was recovered from a male donor in good health and CMV-seropositive. CDR3: CASSYGPGGGTEQFF. For the CDR3, the DNA is TGTGCCAGCAGTTACGGGCCCGGGGGAGGTACTGAGCAGTTCTTC.